Below, 30 T cell receptor beta chains from the same sample are listed, as sequenced in a study of blood T cell repertoires in COVID-19. The table came from immunoSEQ multiplex PCR; TCRdb's copy has only in-frame clones and leaves some out. The sample has roughly 200,000 clones; about 85% are singletons. Sequenced: peripheral blood. The receptors originated from an elderly woman with COVID-19, enrolled during active disease.

The CDR3 region has the DNA TGTGCCAGCAGCTTGGGACAGGGGTTAGGTGTGTTTTTT. It is translated as CASSLGQGLGVFF. V usage is TRBV5-6 and J usage is TRBJ1-4; TRBD1 matches at 8 bases. CDR3 length: 13 residues. CDR1 is SGHDT and CDR2 is YYEEEE in the germline V gene. V gave up 0 bases and J gave up 15 bases; unmatched junction bases: 7.

V usage is TRBV11-2 and J usage is TRBJ1-2; D perhaps matches TRBD1 (5 bases). Germline V gene data show CDR1 as SGHAT and CDR2 as FQNNGV. The CDR3 totals 13 residues. V was clipped by 6 bases and J by 6 bases, with 14 bases between them. The CDR3: CASSWEGAHGYTF. In DNA form, the CDR3 reads TGTGCCAGCAGTTGGGAAGGGGCACATGGCTACACCTTC.

V gene TRBV6-5 combines with J gene TRBJ1-2, with 8 nucleotides matching TRBD1. CDR3 length equals 14 residues. After removal of 2 bases from V and 7 bases from J, the junction contained 6 bases not matched to a gene. In germline, CDR1 is MNHEY, CDR2 SVGAGI. The CDR3 DNA reads TGTGCCAGCAGTTACATCAGGGGGCAAAGTGGCTACACCTTC. This encodes CASSYIRGQSGYTF.

The chain couples TRBV6-5 to TRBJ1-4; D is undetermined. Germline-derived CDR1 and CDR2 are MNHEY and SVGAGI. This CDR3 has 11 amino acids. Trimming shortened V by 10 bases and J by 8 bases, and 11 bases separated the two germline ends. CDR3: CATRHLEKLFF. In nucleotides, the CDR3 is TGTGCCACCCGACACTTGGAAAAACTGTTTTTT.

The V and J genes are TRBV7-9 and TRBJ1-4; weak D call: TRBD1 (5 bases). Germline V gene lookup returns CDR1 SEHNR and CDR2 FQNEAQ (reference sequence). The CDR3 totals 15 residues. The V end was cut by 1 base, the J end by 3 bases, with 9 bases between. The CDR3 DNA follows: TGTGCCAGCAGCTTAGACGGGGGACCTAATGAAAAACTGTTTTTT. Its translation: CASSLDGGPNEKLFF.

The chain joins TRBV6-5 to TRBJ2-7, with 9 bases lining up with TRBD1. CDR1 and CDR2 from the germline V gene are MNHEY and SVGAGI. The V segment lost 10 bases and the J segment 2 bases; nucleotides outside the gene matches: 9. This CDR3 is 14 amino acids long. CDR3 DNA: TGTGCCATTCAAAGACAGGGGGAGACCTACGAGCAGTACGTC. Amino acid sequence: CAIQRQGETYEQYV.

V is TRBV6-6 and J is TRBJ1-2, with 7 bases lining up with TRBD1. This CDR3 is built from 14 residues. CDR1 is MNHNY, CDR2 SVGAGI, per germline (reference sequence). J lost 2 bases, V lost 5 bases, and 5 bases had no gene match. The CDR3 loop is CASSPTGINYGYTF. CDR3 in DNA: TGTGCCAGCAGTCCGACAGGGATAAACTATGGCTACACCTTC.

The chain recombines TRBV7-2 with TRBJ2-3, with 9 bases that match TRBD2. The V gene end was trimmed by 3 bases and the J gene end by 7 bases; junction bases not matched to a gene: 5. The CDR3 has 14 residues. Looked up from germline, CDR1 is SGHTA and CDR2 is FQGNSA. Written as DNA, the CDR3 is TGTGCCAGCAGCTTTAGCGGGGGCACGAATACGCAGTATTTT. Translated: CASSFSGGTNTQYF.

This rearrangement joins TRBV19 to TRBJ2-3; tentatively, D is TRBD2 (8 bases). The CDR3 is 17 residues long. Per germline, CDR1 LNHDA and CDR2 SQIVND (reference sequence). Trimming left V 3 bases short and J 1 base short, with 17 bases between. The CDR3 DNA is TGTGCCAGTAGTATCGGGATTAGCGGGACAGGCACAGATACGCAGTATTTT. This sequence encodes CASSIGISGTGTDTQYF.

This sequence joins TRBV21-1 and TRBJ2-7; the table gives TRBD2 as D, unverified against the DNA. TRBV21-1 is marked as a pseudogene. The CDR3 covers 18 residues. The CDR3 DNA reads TGTGCCAGCAGCAAAGCGGACCCGACTAGCGGGGGACCCTACGAGCAGTACGTC. Its translation: CASSKADPTSGGPYEQYV.

A note on this clone: This sample also contains other DNA sequences that code for the same CDR3. V usage is TRBV5-1 and J usage is TRBJ2-5, with 8 nucleotides matching TRBD2. Trimming at V came to 5 bases and at J to 3 bases, leaving 9 bases not matched to a gene. Germline assignment: CDR1 SGHRS and CDR2 YFSETQ. The CDR3 consists of 15 residues. The CDR3 DNA reads TGCGCCAGCAGTTCTGGCGGAGCGGGGGAAGAGACCCAGTACTTC. This encodes CASSSGGAGEETQYF.

The V and J genes are TRBV12-3 or TRBV12-4 and TRBJ1-6; tentatively, D is TRBD1 (5 bases). CDR3 length: 13 amino acids. The ends were cut back, 5 bases at V and 9 bases at J, with 11 bases in the middle. The CDR3 bases are TGTGCCAGCAGTCTAACGACAGCTTCACCCCTCCACTTT. It translates to CASSLTTASPLHF.

The rearrangement joins TRBV6-5 to TRBJ2-2; tentative D call: TRBD1 (7 bases). This CDR3 is built from 14 residues. V was cut by 3 bases and J by 6 bases, with 11 bases left in between. Germline values: CDR1 MNHEY, CDR2 SVGAGI. CDR3 nucleotide sequence: TGTGCCAGCAGTTATCAGGGGGGATCCGGGGAGCTGTTTTTT. The encoded protein is CASSYQGGSGELFF.

The rearrangement links TRBV6-6 to TRBJ2-3; tentatively, D is TRBD2 (6 bases). CDR1 is MNHNY, CDR2 SVGAGI, per germline (reference sequence). The CDR3 contains 16 residues. Trimming stripped 7 bases from V and 2 bases from J, with 19 bases between. CDR3 DNA: TGTGCCAGCACCGAACAGACTGGACTACCCACAGATACGCAGTATTTT. Translation gives CASTEQTGLPTDTQYF.

This chain connects TRBV10-3 to TRBJ2-3; 13 bases are shared with TRBD2. Looked up from germline, CDR1 is ENHRY and CDR2 is SYGVKD. Trimming took 7 bases from V and 1 from J; bases not matched to a gene: 14. This CDR3 has 19 amino acids. This chain's CDR3 is CAIMETTSGGAGRTDTQYF. The DNA of the CDR3 is TGTGCCATCATGGAAACAACTAGCGGGGGGGCGGGTCGCACAGATACGCAGTATTTT.

The chain employs TRBV28 and TRBJ1-4; D gene ambiguous. The V and J ends lost 2 bases and 6 bases respectively, with 4 bases between them. Germline V gene data show CDR1 as MDHEN and CDR2 as SYDVKM. The CDR3 contains 12 residues. The CDR3 loop reads CASSLRYEKLFF. The CDR3 DNA sequence: TGTGCCAGCAGTTTACGTTATGAAAAACTGTTTTTT.

The chain is built from TRBV7-8 and TRBJ2-3; weak D call: TRBD2 (5 bases). This CDR3 comprises 16 residues. Trimming stripped 5 bases from V and 0 bases from J, with 15 bases between. Germline V gene data show CDR1 as SGHVS and CDR2 as FQNEAQ. The CDR3 coding sequence is TGTGCCAGCAGCCCCAGGCCGGGAACTAGCACAGATACGCAGTATTTT. It codes for CASSPRPGTSTDTQYF.

This chain joins TRBV5-1 and TRBJ1-1; D not certain. This CDR3 contains 14 residues. Trimming took off 3 bases at V and 1 base at J, with 10 bases between the two ends. Per germline, CDR1 SGHRS and CDR2 YFSETQ. CDR3 nucleotide sequence: TGCGCCAGCAGCTCCTCGTACGGGAACACTGAAGCTTTCTTT. It translates to CASSSSYGNTEAFF.

The rearrangement links TRBV24-1 to TRBJ2-3, with a possible D match to TRBD2 (6 bases). The CDR3 extends over 16 amino acids. Trimming removed 4 bases at V and 0 bases at J, with 13 bases between. Germline V gives CDR1 KGHDR, CDR2 SFDVKD. The CDR3, as DNA: TGTGCCACCAGTGACGGGGGACCTGCTAGCACAGATACGCAGTATTTT. Protein product: CATSDGGPASTDTQYF.

The chain uses TRBV7-9 and TRBJ2-5; 11 positions match TRBD2. From germline, CDR1 is SEHNR and CDR2 FQNEAQ (reference sequence). The ends lost 1 base at V and 2 bases at J; junction bases unmatched: 0. The CDR3 contains 15 residues. The CDR3 DNA sequence: TGTGCCAGCAGCTTAGGACTAGCGGGACAAGAGACCCAGTACTTC. It encodes CASSLGLAGQETQYF. The full variable domain, with the rest looked up from reference TRBV7-9 and TRBJ2-5, is DTGVSQNPRHKITKRGQNVTFRCDPISEHNRLYWYRQTLGQGPEFLTYFQNEAQLEKSRLLSDRFSAERPKGSFSTLEIQRTEQGDSAMYLCASSLGLAGQETQYFGPGTRLLVL.

About this clone: Other DNA sequences in this sample translate to the same CDR3. This chain uses TRBV5-4 with TRBJ1-1; D is ambiguous. The CDR3 is 12 amino acids. Germline V gene data show CDR1 as SGHNT and CDR2 as YYREEE (reference sequence). Deletions cut 1 base from V and 5 bases from J, with 6 bases between. CDR3 sequence (DNA): TGTGCCAGCAGCTTGTCGGGGACTGAAGCTTTCTTT. Translated: CASSLSGTEAFF.

V usage is TRBV19 and J usage is TRBJ2-3; D might be TRBD2 (5 bases). The V and J ends lost 6 bases and 2 bases respectively, with 15 bases between them. The germline gives CDR1 LNHDA, CDR2 SQIVND (reference sequence). This CDR3 is 15 amino acids long. The CDR3 nucleotides are TGTGCCAGTAGAGAAGGAGGAGCCCCCACAGATACGCAGTATTTT. It encodes CASREGGAPTDTQYF.

This chain uses TRBV6-6 with TRBJ1-2; no definite D call. The germline gives CDR1 MNHNY, CDR2 SVGAGI (reference sequence). The CDR3 sequence is 14 residues long. The V end was cut by 7 bases, the J end by 4 bases, with 16 bases between. CDR3 bases: TGTGCCAGCATAGGACTCATGGGCGGCTATGGCTACACCTTC. This encodes CASIGLMGGYGYTF.

This clone was picked up one time. The V call is TRBV9, the J call TRBJ1-3, with TRBD1 identical over 7 bases. J gave up 0 bases and V 3 bases, and 3 bases lay outside the gene matches. Looked up from germline, CDR1 is SGDLS and CDR2 is YYNGEE. The CDR3 totals 15 residues. The chain's CDR3 is CASSAGTVSGNTIYF. The CDR3 coding sequence is TGTGCCAGCAGCGCCGGGACAGTCTCTGGAAACACCATATATTTT.

This clone showed up just a few times. V is TRBV6-1 and J is TRBJ2-2, with 7 bases lining up with TRBD2. V gave up 1 base and J gave up 6 bases; unmatched junction bases: 5. The CDR3 is made up of 15 amino acids. CDR1 and CDR2 (germline): MNHNS, SASEGT. Here the CDR3 reads CASSEVGGIAGELFF. The CDR3, as DNA: TGTGCCAGCAGTGAAGTGGGAGGGATTGCCGGGGAGCTGTTTTTT.

A single count supports this clone. The chain has TRBV18 and TRBJ1-2, with D hard to call. The CDR3 length is 13 residues. The ends were cut back, 2 bases at V and 3 bases at J, with 7 bases in the middle. CDR1 is KGHSH and CDR2 is LQKENI in the germline V gene. The CDR3 sequence: CASSPGEDYGYTF. In DNA form, the CDR3 reads TGTGCCAGCTCACCAGGTGAGGACTATGGCTACACCTTC.

This chain joins TRBV6-5 and TRBJ2-5; unclear D gene. V was pared by 3 bases and J by 9 bases, with 8 bases between. The CDR3 spans 11 residues. Per germline, CDR1 MNHEY and CDR2 SVGAGI. CDR3 nucleotide sequence: TGTGCCAGCAGTTATGGAGTTGCCCAGTACTTC. Translating gives CASSYGVAQYF.

This sequence joins TRBV4-1 and TRBJ2-5; 11 bases match TRBD2. J was trimmed by 7 bases and V by 1 base; bases with no gene match: 8. Per germline, CDR1 MGHRA and CDR2 YSYEKL. The CDR3 is 16 residues long. CDR3 DNA sequence: TGCGCCAGCAGCCAAGCCCTAGCGGGGGGAATTGGGACCCAGTACTTC. Translating gives CASSQALAGGIGTQYF.

CDR3 bases: TGTGCCAGCAGCCAAGATCGAAGGGGAACAGGGATGTACCAAGAGACCCAGTACTTC. Translated: CASSQDRRGTGMYQETQYF. The chain carries TRBV3-1 (or the pseudogene TRBV3-2) and TRBJ2-5, with a possible D match to TRBD1 (6 bases). CDR3 length: 19 residues. V shed 0 bases and J shed 0 bases, with 20 bases lying between them. Per germline, CDR1 LGHDT and CDR2 YNNKEL (reference sequence).

V is TRBV6-5 and J is TRBJ1-2; no reliable D call. Germline V lookup: CDR1 MNHEY, CDR2 SVGAGI. V was shortened by 6 bases and J by 4 bases, with 3 bases between the two germline ends. CDR3 length: 10 amino acids. CDR3 nucleotide sequence: TGTGCCAGCAGGCGCTATGGCTACACCTTC. It translates to CASRRYGYTF.